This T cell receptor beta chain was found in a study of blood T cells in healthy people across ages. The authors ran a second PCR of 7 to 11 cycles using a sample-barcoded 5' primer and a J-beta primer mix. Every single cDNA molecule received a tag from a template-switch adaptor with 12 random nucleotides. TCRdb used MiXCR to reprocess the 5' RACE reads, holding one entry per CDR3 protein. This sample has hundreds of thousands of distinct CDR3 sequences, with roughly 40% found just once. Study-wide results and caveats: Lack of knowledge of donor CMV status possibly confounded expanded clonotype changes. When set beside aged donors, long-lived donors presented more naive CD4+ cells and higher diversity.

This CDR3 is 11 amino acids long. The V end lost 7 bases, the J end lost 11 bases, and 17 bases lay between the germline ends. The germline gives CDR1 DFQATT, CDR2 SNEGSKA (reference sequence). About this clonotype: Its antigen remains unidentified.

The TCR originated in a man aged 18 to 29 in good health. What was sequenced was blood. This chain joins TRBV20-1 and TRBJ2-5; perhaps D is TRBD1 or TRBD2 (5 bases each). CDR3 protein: CSGSGGPEQYF. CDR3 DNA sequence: TGCAGTGGTAGTGGGGGTCCTGAGCAGTACTTC.